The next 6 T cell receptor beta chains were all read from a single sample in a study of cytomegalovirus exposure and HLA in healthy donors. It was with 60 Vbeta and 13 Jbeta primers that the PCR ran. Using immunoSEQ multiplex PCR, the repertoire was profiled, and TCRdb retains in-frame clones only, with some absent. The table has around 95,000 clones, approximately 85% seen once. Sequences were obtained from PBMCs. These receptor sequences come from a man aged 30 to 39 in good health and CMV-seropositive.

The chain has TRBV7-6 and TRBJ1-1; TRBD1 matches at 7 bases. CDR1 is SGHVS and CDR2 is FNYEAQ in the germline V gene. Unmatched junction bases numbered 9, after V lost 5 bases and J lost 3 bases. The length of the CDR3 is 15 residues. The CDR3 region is CASSIDRERYTEAFF. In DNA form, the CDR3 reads TGTGCCAGCAGCATCGACAGGGAGAGGTACACTGAAGCTTTCTTT.

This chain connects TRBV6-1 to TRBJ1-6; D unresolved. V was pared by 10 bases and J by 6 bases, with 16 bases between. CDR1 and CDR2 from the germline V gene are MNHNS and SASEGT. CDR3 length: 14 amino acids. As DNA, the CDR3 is TGTGCCACGTACCGGGAGCTCGGTAATTCACCCCTCCACTTT. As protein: CATYRELGNSPLHF.

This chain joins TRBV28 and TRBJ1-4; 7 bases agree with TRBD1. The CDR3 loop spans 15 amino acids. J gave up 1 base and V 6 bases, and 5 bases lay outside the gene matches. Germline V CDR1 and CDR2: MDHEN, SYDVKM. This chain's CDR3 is CASRTGWGTNEKLFF. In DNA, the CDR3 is TGTGCCAGCAGGACAGGGTGGGGAACTAATGAAAAACTGTTTTTT.

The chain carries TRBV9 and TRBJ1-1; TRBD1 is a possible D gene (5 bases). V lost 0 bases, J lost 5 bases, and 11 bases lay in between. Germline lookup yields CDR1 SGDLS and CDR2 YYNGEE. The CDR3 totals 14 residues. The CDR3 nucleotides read TGTGCCAGCAGCGTAGGCAGGGTTGAGACTGAAGCTTTCTTT. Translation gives CASSVGRVETEAFF.

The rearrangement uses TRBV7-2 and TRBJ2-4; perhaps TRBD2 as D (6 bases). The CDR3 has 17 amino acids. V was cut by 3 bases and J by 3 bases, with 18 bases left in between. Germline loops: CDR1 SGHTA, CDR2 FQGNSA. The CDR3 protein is CASSLLRGGEDKNIQYF. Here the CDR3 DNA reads TGTGCCAGCAGCTTGCTCAGAGGAGGGGAGGACAAAAACATTCAGTACTTC.

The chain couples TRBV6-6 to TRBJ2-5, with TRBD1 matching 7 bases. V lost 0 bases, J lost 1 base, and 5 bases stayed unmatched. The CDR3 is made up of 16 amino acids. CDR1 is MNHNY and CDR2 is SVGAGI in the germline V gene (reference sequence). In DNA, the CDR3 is TGTGCCAGCAGTTACTCTAGGGGGCGCAGCCAAGAGACCCAGTACTTC. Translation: CASSYSRGRSQETQYF.